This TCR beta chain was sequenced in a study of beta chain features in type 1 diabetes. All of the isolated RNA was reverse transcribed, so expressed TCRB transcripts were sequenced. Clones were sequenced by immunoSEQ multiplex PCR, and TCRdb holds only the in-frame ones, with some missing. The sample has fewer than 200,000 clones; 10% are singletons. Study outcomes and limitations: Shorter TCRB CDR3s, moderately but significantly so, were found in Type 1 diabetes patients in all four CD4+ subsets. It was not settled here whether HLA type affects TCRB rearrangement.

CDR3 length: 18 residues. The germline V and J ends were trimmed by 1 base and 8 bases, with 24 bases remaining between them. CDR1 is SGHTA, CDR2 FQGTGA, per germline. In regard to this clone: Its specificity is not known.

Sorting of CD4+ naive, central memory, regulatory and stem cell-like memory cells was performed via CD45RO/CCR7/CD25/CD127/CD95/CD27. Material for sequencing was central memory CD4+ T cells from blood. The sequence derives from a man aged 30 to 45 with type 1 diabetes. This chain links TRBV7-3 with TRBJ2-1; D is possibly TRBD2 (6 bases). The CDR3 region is CASSLRGAGRGNVYEQFF. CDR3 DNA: TGTGCCAGCAGCTTAAGAGGGGCGGGGAGAGGCAATGTCTATGAGCAGTTCTTC.